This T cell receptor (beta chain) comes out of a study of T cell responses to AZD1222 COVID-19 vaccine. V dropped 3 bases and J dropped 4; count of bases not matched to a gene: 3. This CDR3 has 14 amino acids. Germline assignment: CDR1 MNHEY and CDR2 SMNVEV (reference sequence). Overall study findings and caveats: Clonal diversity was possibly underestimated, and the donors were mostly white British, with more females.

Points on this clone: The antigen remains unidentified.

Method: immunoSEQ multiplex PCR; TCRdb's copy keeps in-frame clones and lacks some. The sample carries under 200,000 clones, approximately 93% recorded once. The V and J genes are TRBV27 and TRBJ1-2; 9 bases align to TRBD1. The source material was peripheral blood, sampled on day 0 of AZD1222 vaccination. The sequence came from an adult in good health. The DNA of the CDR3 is TGTGCCAGCAGTTTTGGGACAGGGACCTATGGCTACACCTTC. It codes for CASSFGTGTYGYTF.